This T cell receptor (beta chain) was captured in a study of control samples from healthy donors and cancer patients (dated by TCRdb to 2019 to 2021). The cysteine opens and the phenylalanine closes a CDR3 of 17 amino acids. The entry retains the CDR3 DNA only, 51 bases that are in frame from base 1. In the germline V gene, CDR1 corresponds to LGHNA and CDR2 to YNFKEQ. The V end gives up 1 base and the J end 6 bases, leaving 8 bases in the junction not matched to a gene. Library generation was performed with the immunoSEQ multiplex PCR assay. TCRdb provides this immuneACCESS table in a form limited to in-frame rearrangements. Some clones are lacking; in checked studies, under half of them reflect an unresolved V gene, and why the rest are absent is not known. The sample table lists approximately 81,000 clones, roughly 93% of them with a count of one. 4.8% of the sample is held by the ten biggest clonotypes.

On this clone itself: Its antigen is not yet known. Base-call qualities are not available, and no considerably larger clone is one nucleotide away.

The chain was built from TRBV4-2 and TRBJ1-4, with 10 bases aligning to TRBD1. This TCR was sampled from a woman between 18 and 30 years old in good health. Sequenced material: blood. The CDR3: CASSQVVLGTGDEKLFF. The nucleotide sequence reads as follows: TGTGCCAGCAGCCAAGTAGTTCTAGGGACAGGGGATGAAAAACTGTTTTTT.